This T cell receptor (beta chain) is drawn from a study of blood T cell repertoires in COVID-19. About the study: The United States, Italy and Spain provided the acute and convalescent COVID-19 samples. T cells, B-cell-depleted T cells, or PBMCs provided the cDNA or gDNA that served as material.

This CDR3 spans 14 amino acids. The ends were cut back, 6 bases at V and 4 bases at J, with 15 bases in the middle. Germline assignment: CDR1 MNHEY and CDR2 SMNVEV (reference sequence). The authors' processing: Estimation of nucleated cell counts relied on the amplification of reference gene primers. TCRdb keeps only in-frame clones here, not all; method: immunoSEQ multiplex PCR. The V and J calls and clone size are taken from that table; D and trimming were inferred from the DNA. The sample records about 190,000 clones, nearly 90% being singletons. V usage is TRBV27 and J usage is TRBJ1-2, with D possibly matching TRBD1 (6 bases). The origin of this receptor is a man aged 50 to 59 with acute or convalescent COVID-19. Material: peripheral blood. This CDR3 is CASSSDRFSYGYTF. The DNA for the CDR3 is TGTGCCAGCAGCTCAGACAGGTTTTCCTATGGCTACACCTTC.